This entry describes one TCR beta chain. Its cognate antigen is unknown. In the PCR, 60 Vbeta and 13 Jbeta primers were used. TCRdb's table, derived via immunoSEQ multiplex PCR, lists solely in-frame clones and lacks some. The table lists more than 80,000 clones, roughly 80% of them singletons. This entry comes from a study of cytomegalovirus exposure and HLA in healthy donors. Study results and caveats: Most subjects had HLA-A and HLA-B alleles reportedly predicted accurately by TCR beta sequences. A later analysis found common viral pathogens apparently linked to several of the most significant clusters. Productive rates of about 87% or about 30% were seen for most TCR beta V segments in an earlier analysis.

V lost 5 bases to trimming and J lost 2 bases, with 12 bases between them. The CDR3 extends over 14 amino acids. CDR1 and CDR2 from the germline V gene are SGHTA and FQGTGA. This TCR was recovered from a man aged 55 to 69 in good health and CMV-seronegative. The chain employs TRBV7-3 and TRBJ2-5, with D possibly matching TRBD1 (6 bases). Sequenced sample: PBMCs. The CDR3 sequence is CASSPGTPQETQYF. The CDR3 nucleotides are TGTGCCAGCAGCCCCGGGACACCGCAAGAGACCCAGTACTTC.